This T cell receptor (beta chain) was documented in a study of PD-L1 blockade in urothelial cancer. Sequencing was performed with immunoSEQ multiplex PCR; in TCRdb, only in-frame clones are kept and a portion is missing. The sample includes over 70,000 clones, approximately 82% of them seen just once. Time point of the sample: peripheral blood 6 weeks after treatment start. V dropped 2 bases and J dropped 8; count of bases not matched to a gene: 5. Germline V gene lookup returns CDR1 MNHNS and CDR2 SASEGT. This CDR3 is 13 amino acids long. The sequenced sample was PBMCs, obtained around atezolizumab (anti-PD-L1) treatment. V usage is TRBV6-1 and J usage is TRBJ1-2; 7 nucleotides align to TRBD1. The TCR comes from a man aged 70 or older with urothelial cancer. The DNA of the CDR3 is TGTGCCAGCAGTGAAAGGACAGGCACAGGCTACACCTTC. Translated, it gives CASSERTGTGYTF.